This T cell receptor (beta chain) was recovered during a study of T cell changes during pregnancy in multiple sclerosis. The CDR3 length is 14 residues. Measured with immunoSEQ multiplex PCR; TCRdb has only the in-frame clones, and not every one. This table holds about 64,000 clones, around 91% found once. The receptor was isolated from a female donor in good health, enrolled as a control in a pregnancy study. The chain has TRBV21-1 and TRBJ2-1; the D call TRBD2 from the table was never checked on the DNA. TRBV21-1 is marked as a pseudogene. The input for sequencing was peripheral blood, taken in the second trimester of pregnancy. In DNA, the CDR3 is TGTGCCAGCAGCAAAGTGGGGGGAGGGCTTGAGCAGTTCTTC. The encoded protein is CASSKVGGGLEQFF.